This TCR beta chain is from a study of shared clonotypes between healthy human individuals. Genomic DNA (from each subset) was split evenly across several immunoSEQ plates. As handled by the study authors: Because ImmunoSEQ provided only junction sequences with no quality scores, the filtering differed. The method was immunoSEQ multiplex PCR; TCRdb's version includes in-frame clones alone and lacks a portion of them. That table furnishes V, J and clone size, whereas the DNA furnished D and trimming. Of 2.3 million or so clones listed, over 85% are singletons. A word on this clone: Other DNA sequences within the sample encode an identical CDR3.

Donation came from healthy HIV-negative adults that had no recent acute infections or vaccinations. The germline V and J ends were trimmed by 3 bases and 3 bases, with 8 bases remaining between them. This CDR3 is built from 12 residues. Germline V gene data show CDR1 as GTSNPN and CDR2 as SVGIG (reference sequence). The specimen was naive CD4+ T cells from PBMCs. Subset meaning: CD45RA+ positively selected. The chain employs TRBV30 and TRBJ2-5, with D perhaps matching TRBD1 or TRBD2 (5 bases each). The receptor comes from a man between 18 and 35 years old in good health. Some clones in this sample may be carry-over from other donors' samples. Here the CDR3 reads CAWSQGEETQYF. The CDR3 DNA reads as TGTGCCTGGAGCCAGGGAGAAGAGACCCAGTACTTC.